This T cell receptor beta chain was recovered during a study of shared clonotypes between healthy human individuals. There are a few counts of this clone. Germline V gives CDR1 MGHDK, CDR2 SYGVNS. Trimming left V 4 bases short and J 4 bases short, with 11 bases between. CDR3 length: 13 residues. The assay was immunoSEQ multiplex PCR, and TCRdb's table has in-frame clones only and misses some. The sample yields some 790,000 clones, about two thirds seen once. This rearrangement joins TRBV25-1 to TRBJ2-7; D is uncertain. The sequence derives from a woman aged 30 to 39 in good health. Material: memory CD4+ T cells sorted from blood. As to subset: CD45RA-negative fraction. Here the CDR3 DNA reads TGTGCCAGCAGTGCGGCCGTGGTTTACGAGCAGTACTTC. Translation gives CASSAAVVYEQYF.